This T cell receptor (beta chain) derives from a study of blood T cell repertoires in COVID-19. Study background: COVID-19 samples collected from the United States, Italy and Spain covered acute and convalescent phases.

As processed by the authors: For nucleated cells, counts were estimated from reference gene primer amplification. The table came from immunoSEQ multiplex PCR; TCRdb's copy has only in-frame clones and leaves some out. V, J and clone size reflect that table, while D and trimming were determined from the DNA. Found here are about 500,000 clones, roughly 89% of them singletons; the top ten hold roughly 1%. This CDR3 contains 15 residues. Trimming cost V 5 bases and J 7 bases; bases outside gene matches: 9. Germline values: CDR1 SGHVS, CDR2 FQNEAQ. The chain couples TRBV7-8 to TRBJ2-2, with 8 positions matching TRBD2. Sample: peripheral blood. This clonotype was sampled from a man aged 18 to 30 with COVID-19, enrolled during active disease. The chain's CDR3 is CASSRHSGAGGELFF. CDR3 nucleotides: TGTGCCAGCAGCCGCCATAGCGGGGCGGGCGGGGAGCTGTTTTTT. Looking up the rest from reference TRBV7-8 and TRBJ2-2 gives the full variable domain: GAGVSQSPRYKVAKRGQDVALRCDPISGHVSLFWYQQALGQGPEFLTYFQNEAQLDKSGLPSDRFFAERPEGSVSTLKIQRTQQEDSAVYLCASSRHSGAGGELFFGEGSRLTVL.